The 8 T cell receptor beta chains given below trace back to one sample, sequenced in a study of CD8 T cells in ankylosing spondylitis. Study results and caveats: A motif in TCR beta, a set of about eight highly homologous variants, appeared characteristic of ankylosing spondylitis blood.

TCRdb re-derived calls from the 5' RACE reads in MiXCR, one entry per CDR3 protein. The sample has roughly 670,000 distinct CDR3 sequences; around a fifth are singletons. These receptors have no known antigen. Sequenced: blood, either unsorted or a sorted T cell fraction (not recorded which). All receptors come from a male donor with ankylosing spondylitis.

This clonotype was observed a single time. V and J are TRBV3-1 and TRBJ2-7, with TRBD2 as a possible D gene (6 bases). CDR3 length: 15 amino acids. In germline, CDR1 is LGHDT, CDR2 YNNKEL (reference sequence). With 1 base removed from V and 2 bases from J, the gap between germline ends came to 12 bases. CDR3 coding DNA: TGTGCCAGCAGCCAAGGGGGAGGAACTCCCTACGAGCAGTACTTC. This sequence encodes CASSQGGGTPYEQYF.

This clonotype was counted a few times. The chain couples TRBV4-3 to TRBJ2-2; no firm D call. CDR3 length: 16 residues. V was trimmed by 0 bases and J by 0 bases, leaving 8 bases between them. Per germline, CDR1 LGHNA and CDR2 YSLEER. The CDR3 here is CASSQDSRSNTGELFF. CDR3 DNA: TGCGCCAGCAGCCAAGATTCCAGATCGAACACCGGGGAGCTGTTTTTT.

This clonotype was picked up a small number of times. V usage is TRBV6-4 and J usage is TRBJ2-1; D ambiguous. This CDR3 is built from 14 residues. V was trimmed by 3 bases and J by 6 bases, leaving 12 bases between them. Germline V CDR1 and CDR2: MRHNA, SNTAGT. The CDR3 coding sequence is TGTGCCAGCAGTGAACGGTCCCAGCCCAATGAGCAGTTCTTC. Protein: CASSERSQPNEQFF.

This clonotype was detected only a few times. The chain is built from TRBV20-1 and TRBJ1-2; 7 bases fit TRBD1. Germline V CDR1 and CDR2: DFQATT, SNEGSKA (reference sequence). Trimming removed 6 bases from V and 3 bases from J; junction bases left unmatched: 7. This CDR3 spans 13 amino acids. CDR3 sequence: CSATTGADYGYTF. Written as DNA, the CDR3 is TGCAGTGCCACAACAGGGGCTGACTATGGCTACACCTTC.

This clonotype has ten or more counts. The J gene is TRBJ2-2, the V gene TRBV5-1, with D uncertain. CDR3 length: 15 residues. The V and J ends lost 0 bases and 0 bases respectively, with 6 bases between them. Germline CDR1 SGHRS, CDR2 YFSETQ. The CDR3 DNA is TGCGCCAGCAGCTTGGGACTGACGAACACCGGGGAGCTGTTTTTT. As protein: CASSLGLTNTGELFF.

V and J are TRBV10-3 and TRBJ2-1, with 9 bases lining up with TRBD2. V shed 3 bases and J 6 bases; nucleotides not matched to a gene: 3. Germline assignment: CDR1 ENHRY and CDR2 SYGVKD. The CDR3 runs to 14 residues. The CDR3 loop reads CAISDGTSPNEQFF. The CDR3 coding sequence is TGTGCCATCAGTGACGGGACTAGCCCCAATGAGCAGTTCTTC.

This chain links TRBV18 with TRBJ2-7; D call uncertain. Trimming took off 0 bases at V and 3 bases at J, with 15 bases between the two ends. The CDR3 loop spans 16 amino acids. The germline CDR1 and CDR2 sequences are KGHSH and LQKENI. CDR3: CASSPPNSRADYEQYF. The CDR3 DNA is TGTGCCAGCTCACCACCGAACAGCCGTGCCGACTACGAGCAGTACTTC.

This clonotype was counted between two and nine times. The genes are TRBV4-1 and TRBJ1-1, with D unclear. The CDR3 is made up of 15 amino acids. The germline V gene has CDR1 MGHRA and CDR2 YSYEKL. The V gene lost 1 base and the J gene lost 2 bases, with 11 bases spanning the gap. As DNA, the CDR3 is TGCGCCAGCAGCCAAGGCCCTCGGACTAACACTGAAGCTTTCTTT. It is translated as CASSQGPRTNTEAFF.